Sequencing of this TCR beta chain was carried out in a study of T-cell memory formation after mild COVID-19. Study background: TCR clusters were mostly donor specific. Study-level results: CD4+ clones that contracted lay mainly in CM and EM; CD8+ ones lay in EMRA. The authors did not confirm SARS-CoV-2 specificity of second-wave clones peaking day 37.

This clonotype occurred many times. Its matching antigen is unknown. The TCR alpha and TCR beta cDNA libraries, bearing sample barcodes and UMIs, were generated by 5'RACE using constant-segment primers. TCRdb itself ran the 5' RACE reads through MiXCR, one entry per CDR3 protein. This table holds around 27,000 distinct CDR3 sequences, roughly 7% found once. The CDR3 is made up of 14 amino acids. V lost 3 bases, J lost 4 bases, and 8 bases stayed unmatched. In germline, CDR1 is DFQATT, CDR2 SNEGSKA (reference sequence). The chain carries TRBV20-1 and TRBJ1-1; 7 positions match TRBD1. The TCR was taken from an adult woman who had mild COVID-19 (a few samples of this study predate the infection). Cell type and time point are not known. The sequenced sample was PBMCs or a T cell subset sorted from them (not recorded which). The chain's CDR3 is CSASETGQGTEAFF. Written as DNA, the CDR3 is TGCAGTGCTAGCGAGACAGGGCAGGGCACTGAAGCTTTCTTT.